The sequence of this T cell receptor beta chain was determined in a study of Ad26.COV2.S vaccination and SARS-CoV-2 variants. This CDR3 has 13 residues. Trimming took 3 bases from V and 2 from J, leaving 7 bases between them. The germline CDR1 and CDR2 sequences are MNHEY and SMNVEV (reference sequence). Only in-frame clones appear in the TCRdb table, and some are missing; sequencing was by immunoSEQ multiplex PCR. The sample records some 350,000 clones, under 95% being singletons. This clonotype was sampled from a human donor who had recovered from COVID-19. The input for sequencing was peripheral blood, taken after recovery from COVID-19. This rearrangement joins TRBV27 to TRBJ1-2; D is unresolved. The CDR3 sequence: CASSFRWNYGYTF. The DNA for the CDR3 is TGTGCCAGCAGTTTTAGATGGAACTATGGCTACACCTTC.